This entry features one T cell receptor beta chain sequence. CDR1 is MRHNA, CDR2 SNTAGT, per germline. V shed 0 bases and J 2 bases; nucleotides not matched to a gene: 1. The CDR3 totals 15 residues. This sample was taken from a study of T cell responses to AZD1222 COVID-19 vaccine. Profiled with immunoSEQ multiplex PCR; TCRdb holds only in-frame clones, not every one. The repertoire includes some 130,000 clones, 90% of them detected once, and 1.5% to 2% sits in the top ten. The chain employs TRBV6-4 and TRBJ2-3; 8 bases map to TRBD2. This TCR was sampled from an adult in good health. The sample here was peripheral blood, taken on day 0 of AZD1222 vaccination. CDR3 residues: CASSDSSGTTDTQYF. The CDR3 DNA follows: TGTGCCAGCAGTGACTCTAGCGGGACCACAGATACGCAGTATTTT.